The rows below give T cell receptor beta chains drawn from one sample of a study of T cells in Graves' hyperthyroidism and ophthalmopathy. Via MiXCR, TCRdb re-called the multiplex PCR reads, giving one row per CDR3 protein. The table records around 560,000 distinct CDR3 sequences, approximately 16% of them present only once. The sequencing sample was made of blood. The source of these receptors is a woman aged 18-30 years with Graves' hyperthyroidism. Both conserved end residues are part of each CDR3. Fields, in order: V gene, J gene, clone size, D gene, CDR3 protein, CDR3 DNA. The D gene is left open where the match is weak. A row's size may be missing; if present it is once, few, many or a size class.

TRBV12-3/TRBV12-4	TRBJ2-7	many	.	CASSLWGINSYEQYF	TGTGCCAGCAGTTTGTGGGGGATCAACTCCTACGAGCAGTACTTC
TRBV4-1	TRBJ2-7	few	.	CASSQRGPGGPYEQYF	TGCGCCAGCAGCCAACGTGGGCCAGGAGGGCCCTACGAGCAGTACTTC
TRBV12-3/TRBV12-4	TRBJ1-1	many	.	CASSSFGGGNTEAFF	TGTGCCAGCAGTTCCTTTGGGGGAGGGAACACTGAAGCTTTCTTT
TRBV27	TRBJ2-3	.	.	CASSYRNPDTQYF	TGTGCCAGCAGTTACCGGAATCCAGATACGCAGTATTTT
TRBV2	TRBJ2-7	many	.	CASSVGAGTTYEQYF	TGTGCCAGCAGTGTTGGGGCGGGAACAACCTACGAGCAGTACTTC
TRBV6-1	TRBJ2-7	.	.	CASREDDHYEQYF	TGTGCCAGCAGAGAAGATGATCACTACGAGCAGTACTTC
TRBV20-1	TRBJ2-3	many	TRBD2	CSASPVWLAGDTQYF	TGCAGTGCTAGTCCCGTCTGGCTAGCGGGGGATACGCAGTATTTT
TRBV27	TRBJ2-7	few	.	CASSLSYLVRQYF	TGTGCCAGCAGTTTATCCTATTTAGTACGGCAGTACTTC
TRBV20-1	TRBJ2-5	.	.	CSALGGDAETQYF	TGCAGTGCTTTAGGGGGGGATGCGGAGACCCAGTACTTC
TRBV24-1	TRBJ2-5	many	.	CATSDFGTSQETQYF	TGTGCCACCAGTGATTTTGGGACCAGCCAAGAGACCCAGTACTTC
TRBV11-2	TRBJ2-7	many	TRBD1	CASSFVQGASYEQYF	TGTGCCAGCAGCTTTGTGCAGGGGGCTTCCTACGAGCAGTACTTC
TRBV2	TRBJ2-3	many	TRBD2	CASSEALAGVGDTQYF	TGTGCCAGCAGTGAAGCGCTAGCGGGAGTAGGAGATACGCAGTATTTT
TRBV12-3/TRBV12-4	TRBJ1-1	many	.	CASVIRTEAFF	TGTGCCAGCGTCATAAGGACTGAAGCTTTCTTT
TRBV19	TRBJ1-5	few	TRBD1	CASSPAGGQPQHF	TGTGCCAGTAGTCCGGCAGGGGGTCAGCCCCAGCATTTT
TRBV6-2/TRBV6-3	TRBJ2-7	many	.	CATHQGDASSYEQYF	TGTGCCACCCACCAAGGGGACGCGAGCTCCTACGAGCAGTACTTC
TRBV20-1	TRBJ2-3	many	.	CSASPRTDTQYF	TGCAGTGCTAGCCCCCGCACAGATACGCAGTATTTT
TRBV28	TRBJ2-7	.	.	CASSLGVAEVLRYEQYF	TGTGCCAGCAGCTTAGGGGTAGCGGAGGTCCTCCGCTACGAGCAGTACTTC
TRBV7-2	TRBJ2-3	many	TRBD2	CASSVGSGRATDTQYF	TGTGCCAGCAGCGTAGGTAGCGGGAGGGCAACAGATACGCAGTATTTT
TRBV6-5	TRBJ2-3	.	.	CASSYSSPDTQYF	TGTGCCAGCAGTTACTCGAGTCCGGATACGCAGTATTTT
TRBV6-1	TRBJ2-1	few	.	CASSGPDVDWDFDNEQFF	TGTGCCAGCAGTGGGCCTGATGTCGACTGGGACTTCGACAATGAGCAGTTCTTC
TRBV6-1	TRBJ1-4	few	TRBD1	CASRGQGGEKLFF	TGTGCCAGCAGGGGACAGGGGGGCGAAAAACTGTTTTTT
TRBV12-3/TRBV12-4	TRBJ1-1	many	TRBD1	CASRKGQENTEAFF	TGTGCCAGCAGGAAGGGACAGGAGAACACTGAAGCTTTCTTT
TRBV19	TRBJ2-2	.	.	CASSRDTGFNTGELFF	TGTGCCAGTAGTCGTGACACCGGGTTTAACACCGGGGAGCTGTTTTTT
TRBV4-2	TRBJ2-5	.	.	CASSQGLAYQETQYF	TGTGCCAGCAGCCAAGGTCTGGCCTACCAAGAGACCCAGTACTTC
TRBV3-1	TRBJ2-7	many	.	CASSQEVPGVEQYF	TGTGCCAGCAGCCAAGAAGTCCCCGGGGTCGAGCAGTACTTC
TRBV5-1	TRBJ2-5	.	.	CASSSDRETLYF	TGCGCCAGCAGCTCAGACCGGGAGACCCTGTACTTC
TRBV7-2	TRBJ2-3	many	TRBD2	CASSRLAGEFLSDTQYF	TGTGCCAGCAGCCGACTAGCGGGAGAATTTTTGTCAGATACGCAGTATTTT
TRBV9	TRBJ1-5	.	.	CASSVGGTNQPQHF	TGTGCCAGCAGCGTGGGGGGGACCAATCAGCCCCAGCATTTT
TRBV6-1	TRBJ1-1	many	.	CASSYTAENTEAFF	TGTGCCAGCAGTTACACAGCTGAGAACACTGAAGCTTTCTTT
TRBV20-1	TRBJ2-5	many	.	CSARDAGVSETQYF	TGCAGTGCTAGAGACGCAGGGGTATCAGAGACCCAGTACTTC
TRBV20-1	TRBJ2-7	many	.	CSLGGLANYEQYF	TGCAGTTTGGGAGGACTGGCCAACTACGAGCAGTACTTC
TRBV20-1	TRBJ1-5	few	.	CSAQTGLAEQPQHF	TGCAGTGCGCAAACAGGTCTAGCTGAGCAGCCCCAGCATTTT
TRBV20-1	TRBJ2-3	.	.	CSARKGADTQYF	TGCAGTGCTCGGAAGGGAGCAGATACGCAGTATTTT
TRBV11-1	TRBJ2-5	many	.	CASSLALKRETQYF	TGTGCCAGCAGCTTAGCCTTAAAACGAGAGACCCAGTACTTC
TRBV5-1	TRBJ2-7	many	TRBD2	CASSLVGGLAGVNEQYF	TGCGCCAGCAGCTTGGTGGGGGGACTAGCGGGAGTCAACGAGCAGTACTTC
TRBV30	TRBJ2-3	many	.	CAWGKENTQYF	TGTGCCTGGGGGAAGGAGAATACGCAGTATTTT
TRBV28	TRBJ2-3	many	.	CASSPLMTGIDTQYF	TGTGCCAGCAGTCCGTTGATGACAGGTATCGATACGCAGTATTTT
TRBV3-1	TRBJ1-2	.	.	CASSDRTGLGYTF	TGTGCCAGCAGCGACCGAACAGGCCTGGGCTACACCTTC
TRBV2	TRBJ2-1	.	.	CASRTTWGFF	TGTGCCAGCAGGACCACCTGGGGGTTCTTC
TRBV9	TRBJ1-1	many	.	CASSVARTEAFF	TGTGCCAGCAGCGTAGCGCGTACTGAAGCTTTCTTT
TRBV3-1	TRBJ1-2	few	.	CASSQGFNYGYTF	TGTGCCAGCAGTCAGGGCTTTAACTATGGCTACACCTTC
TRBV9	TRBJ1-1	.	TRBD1	CASSQRTGTGVEAFF	TGTGCCAGCAGCCAGAGAACCGGGACAGGGGTTGAAGCTTTCTTT
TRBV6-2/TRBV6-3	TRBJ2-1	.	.	CATGERGGDYNEQFF	TGTGCCACCGGAGAAAGGGGGGGCGATTACAATGAGCAGTTCTTC
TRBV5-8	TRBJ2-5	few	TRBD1	CASSGTGRYQETQYF	TGTGCCAGCAGCGGGACAGGGCGGTACCAAGAGACCCAGTACTTC
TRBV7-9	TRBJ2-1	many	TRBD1	CASSIRQGSYNEQFF	TGTGCCAGCAGCATCCGACAGGGGTCCTACAATGAGCAGTTCTTC
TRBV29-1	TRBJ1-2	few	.	CSAEGTQRGYTF	TGCAGCGCCGAAGGTACCCAGCGTGGCTACACCTTC
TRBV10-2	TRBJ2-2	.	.	CASSEGLPTGELFF	TGCGCCAGCAGTGAGGGGCTTCCCACCGGGGAGCTGTTTTTT
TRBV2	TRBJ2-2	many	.	CASSEAENTGELFF	TGTGCCAGCAGTGAGGCAGAGAACACCGGGGAGCTGTTTTTT
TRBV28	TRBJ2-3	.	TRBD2	CASSWRGGGTDTQYF	TGTGCCAGCAGTTGGCGGGGAGGGGGCACAGATACGCAGTATTTT
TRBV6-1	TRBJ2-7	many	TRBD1	CASTPTSGGPYSYEQYF	TGTGCCAGCACGCCCACCTCAGGGGGACCTTATTCCTACGAGCAGTACTTC
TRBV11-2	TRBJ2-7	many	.	CASSISGTLKLYEQYF	TGTGCCAGCAGCATCTCCGGGACCCTCAAACTTTACGAGCAGTACTTC
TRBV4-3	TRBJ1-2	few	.	CASSQGGTGNYGYTF	TGCGCCAGCAGCCAAGGCGGTACGGGTAACTATGGCTACACCTTC
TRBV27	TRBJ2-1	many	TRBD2	CASSLWRGKGLAGGNGEQFF	TGTGCCAGCAGTTTATGGCGAGGGAAGGGACTAGCGGGAGGGAACGGTGAGCAGTTCTTC
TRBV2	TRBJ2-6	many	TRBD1	CASRGGQGRTGANVLTF	TGTGCCAGCAGGGGAGGACAGGGAAGAACTGGGGCCAACGTCCTGACTTTC
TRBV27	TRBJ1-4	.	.	CASSFKFSSVPLGRATNEKLFF	TGTGCCAGCAGTTTCAAGTTTTCGTCCGTGCCCCTGGGACGAGCAACTAATGAAAAACTGTTTTTT
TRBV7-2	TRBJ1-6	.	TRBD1	CASSLLRGQGFTSPLHF	TGTGCCAGCAGCTTACTAAGGGGACAGGGGTTCACTTCACCCCTCCACTTT
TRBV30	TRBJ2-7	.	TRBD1	CAFEGRGPPEGYEQYF	TGTGCCTTTGAGGGCAGGGGGCCACCCGAGGGCTACGAGCAGTACTTC
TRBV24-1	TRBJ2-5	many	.	CATSDFTTPGWETQYF	TGTGCCACCAGTGATTTCACAACACCGGGATGGGAGACCCAGTACTTC
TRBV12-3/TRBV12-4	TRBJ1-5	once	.	CASEGGNQPQHF	TGTGCCAGTGAGGGGGGCAATCAGCCCCAGCATTTT